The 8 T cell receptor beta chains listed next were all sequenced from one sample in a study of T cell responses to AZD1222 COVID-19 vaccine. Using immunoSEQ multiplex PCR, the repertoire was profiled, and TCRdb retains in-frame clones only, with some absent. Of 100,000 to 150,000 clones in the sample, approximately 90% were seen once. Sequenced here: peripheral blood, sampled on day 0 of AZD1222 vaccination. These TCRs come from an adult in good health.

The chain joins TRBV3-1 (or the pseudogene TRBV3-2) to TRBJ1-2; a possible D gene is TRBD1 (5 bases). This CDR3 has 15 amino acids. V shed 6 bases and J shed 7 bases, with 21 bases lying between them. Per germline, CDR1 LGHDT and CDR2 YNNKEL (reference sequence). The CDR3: CASSLIGASFGGYTF. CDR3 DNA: TGTGCCAGCAGTCTGATAGGGGCGTCTTTTGGTGGCTACACCTTC.

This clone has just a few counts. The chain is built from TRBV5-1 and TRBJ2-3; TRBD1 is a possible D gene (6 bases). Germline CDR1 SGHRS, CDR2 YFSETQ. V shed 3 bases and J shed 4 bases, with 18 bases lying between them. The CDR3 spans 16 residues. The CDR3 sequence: CASSSAGAGVADTQYF. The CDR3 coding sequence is TGCGCCAGCAGCTCGGCAGGGGCAGGGGTGGCAGATACGCAGTATTTT.

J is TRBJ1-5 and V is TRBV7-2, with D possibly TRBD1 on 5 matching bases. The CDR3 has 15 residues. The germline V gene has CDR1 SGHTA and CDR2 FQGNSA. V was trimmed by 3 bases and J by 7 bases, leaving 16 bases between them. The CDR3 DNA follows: TGTGCCAGCAGCTTCGCACTGGGGCTCCTCCAGCCCCAGCATTTT. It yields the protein CASSFALGLLQPQHF. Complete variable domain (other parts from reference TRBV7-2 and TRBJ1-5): GAGVSQSPSNKVTEKGKDVELRCDPISGHTALYWYRQSLGQGLEFLIYFQGNSAPDKSGLPSDRFSAERTGGSVSTLTIQRTQQEDSAVYLCASSFALGLLQPQHFGDGTRLSIL.

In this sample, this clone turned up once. The chain's CDR3 is CASSPRAGGADTQYF. In DNA form, the CDR3 reads TGTGCCAGTAGTCCTCGGGCAGGGGGCGCGGATACGCAGTATTTT. This chain connects TRBV19 to TRBJ2-3; 8 positions match TRBD1. The germline V gene has CDR1 LNHDA and CDR2 SQIVND (reference sequence). With 5 bases clipped from V and 6 bases from J, the junction kept 10 bases outside the gene matches. The CDR3 extends over 15 amino acids.

CDR3 DNA sequence: TGTGCCAGCAGTACCGGAGGCTACAATGAGCAGTTCTTC. Residues: CASSTGGYNEQFF. V and J are TRBV28 and TRBJ2-1; TRBD2 is a possible D gene (5 bases). The V end lost 5 bases, the J end lost 3 bases, and 8 bases lay between the germline ends. CDR3 length: 13 amino acids. Per the germline V gene, CDR1 is MDHEN and CDR2 is SYDVKM.

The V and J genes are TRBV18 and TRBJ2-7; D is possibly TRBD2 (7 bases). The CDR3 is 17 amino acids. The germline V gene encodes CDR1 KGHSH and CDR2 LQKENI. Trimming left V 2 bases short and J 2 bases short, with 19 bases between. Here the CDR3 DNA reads TGTGCCAGCTCACCATGGGGCATGCGGGGGCGTACCTACGAGCAGTACTTC. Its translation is CASSPWGMRGRTYEQYF.

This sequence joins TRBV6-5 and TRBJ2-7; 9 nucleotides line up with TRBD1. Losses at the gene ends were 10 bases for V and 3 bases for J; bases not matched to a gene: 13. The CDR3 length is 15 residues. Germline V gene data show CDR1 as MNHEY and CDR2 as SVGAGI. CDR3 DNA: TGTGCCACACACCACCCCTTGACAGGGGGCTACGAGCAGTACTTC. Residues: CATHHPLTGGYEQYF.

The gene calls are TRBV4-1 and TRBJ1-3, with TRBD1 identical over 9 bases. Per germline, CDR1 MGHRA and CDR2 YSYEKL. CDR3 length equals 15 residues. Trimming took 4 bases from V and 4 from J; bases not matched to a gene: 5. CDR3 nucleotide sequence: TGCGCCAGCAGCCCGGACAGGGGATCGGGAAACACCATATATTTT. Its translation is CASSPDRGSGNTIYF.